These T cell receptor beta chains were read from a single sample in a study of shared T cell receptors in the human thymus. Using immunoSEQ multiplex PCR, the repertoire was profiled, and TCRdb retains in-frame clones only, with some absent. The repertoire includes 450,000 to 650,000 clones, approximately 80% of them detected once, and 0.013% sits in the top ten. This same sample was also part of a study on human thymus T cells.

Material for sequencing was thymocytes. Source of these receptors: a boy under two years old with a congenital heart defect. Both conserved end residues are part of each CDR3.

v_gene	j_gene	CDR3aa
TRBV27	TRBJ2-7	CASSLRASGHSYEQYF
TRBV11-3	TRBJ2-1	CASSQIRRGDEQFF
TRBV2	TRBJ2-7	CASRDYYEQYF
TRBV5-6	TRBJ2-3	CASSLAGRAGGVGTDTQYF
TRBV18	TRBJ2-5	CASSLLDRETQYF
TRBV18	TRBJ1-1	CASSPEGTPKEMNTEAFF
TRBV27	TRBJ1-1	CASKGEGENTEAFF
TRBV6-6	TRBJ1-5	CASSYSGHTGQPQHF
TRBV10-3	TRBJ1-2	CAISETTGAYGYTF
TRBV28	TRBJ1-5	CASSLANQPQHF
TRBV6-6	TRBJ2-3	CASSYTSGGTDTQYF
TRBV19	TRBJ2-3	CASKRDWTDTQYF
TRBV29-1	TRBJ2-1	CSVAGGVYNEQFF
TRBV6-5	TRBJ2-7	CASSSDRAYEQYF
TRBV5-4	TRBJ2-5	CASSVGTSGSSQYF
TRBV18	TRBJ2-1	CASSPAGDDEQFF
TRBV23-1	TRBJ2-7	CASSQWGVSYEQYF
TRBV6-5	TRBJ1-2	CASSQDRTDFYGYTF
TRBV2	TRBJ2-7	CASSVLGASYEQYF
TRBV5-4	TRBJ1-4	CASRPGGATNEKLFF
TRBV4-3	TRBJ2-1	CASSQDPQQVEQFF
TRBV4-3	TRBJ2-4	CASSLIAGRENIQYF
TRBV7-2	TRBJ2-1	CASSFMSFSYNEQFF
TRBV19	TRBJ1-5	CASRGQGDNQPQHF
TRBV27	TRBJ1-1	CASSLGGGESEAFF
TRBV14	TRBJ2-1	CASSRGLAGVGNEQFF
TRBV27	TRBJ2-7	CASSRRQGDEQYF
TRBV14	TRBJ1-4	CASSQVRGGKLFF
TRBV5-1	TRBJ2-4	CASSSGTTSKNIQYF
TRBV28	TRBJ2-3	CASRSQWEVDTQYF
TRBV4-2	TRBJ2-1	CASSQSVTRSQQFF
TRBV30	TRBJ1-2	CAWSVGTVEEGNTNGYTF
TRBV4-2	TRBJ2-1	CASEPQRGSYNEQFF
TRBV18	TRBJ1-2	CASHINRSGGYTF
TRBV7-4	TRBJ1-2	CASSPPGNEGGYGYTF
TRBV7-8	TRBJ2-3	CASSLFLAGERADTQYF
TRBV5-1	TRBJ2-7	CASSLVVAVTYEQYF
TRBV28	TRBJ2-1	CASSLPLTGFDEQFF
TRBV2	TRBJ2-7	CASSGRQGAYEQYF
TRBV27	TRBJ2-5	CASSPSWAGETQYF
TRBV4-3	TRBJ2-5	CASSRMGPGTSGQETQYF
TRBV13	TRBJ2-2	CASSPQREGNTGELFF
TRBV19	TRBJ2-2	CASTRGQTLLTGELFF
TRBV10-1	TRBJ2-7	CASSESMGGRPHDEQYF
TRBV7-9	TRBJ1-2	CASSPSGWEPRYTF
TRBV20-1	TRBJ2-7	CSAPLAGVEYF
TRBV14	TRBJ2-7	CASSQDGSGRTYEQYF
TRBV5-6	TRBJ2-1	CASSRRQGNEQFF
TRBV29-1	TRBJ1-2	CSVVFQGATGYTF